This T cell receptor beta chain was recovered during a study of blood T cell repertoires in COVID-19. Study in general: Donors in the United States, Italy and Spain gave samples during acute or convalescent COVID-19. Nucleic acid was either cDNA or gDNA, and it came from T cells, B-cell-depleted T cells, or PBMCs.

In the original analysis: Nucleated cell counts were estimated from reference gene primer amplification. This table comes from immunoSEQ multiplex PCR, and its TCRdb copy is limited to in-frame clones, with some not included. The DNA was the basis for D and trimming; V, J and clone size are from that table. The sample lists about 74,000 clones, about four fifths occurring once. This clone showed up just a few times. Losses at the gene ends were 5 bases for V and 5 bases for J; bases not matched to a gene: 9. Germline-derived CDR1 and CDR2 are SEHNR and FQNEAQ (reference sequence). The CDR3 runs 15 residues.

J is TRBJ2-5 and V is TRBV7-9, with 9 bases aligning to TRBD2. The receptor comes from a man between 65 and 80 years old with acute or convalescent COVID-19. Sequenced input: peripheral blood. The CDR3 DNA sequence: TGTGCCAGCAGCACCATAGCGGGAGCGGAGGAGACCCAGTACTTC. It encodes CASSTIAGAEETQYF.